The table lists the clone carrying this TCR beta chain with a count of one. The data derive from a study of T cell clones after liver transplantation. Produced via immunoSEQ multiplex PCR; TCRdb's table is partial and in-frame only. The repertoire holds tens of thousands of clones, with 70% to 85% as singletons. This CDR3 comprises 14 residues. The source material was CD4+ T cells from blood, sampled before liver transplant. The chain carries TRBV21-1 and TRBJ1-6; TRBD1, the table's D call, lacks a check against the DNA. TRBV21-1 is annotated as a pseudogene. The sequence came from a human donor who received a liver transplant. The CDR3 protein is CASSGRNRVSPLHF. Written as DNA, the CDR3 is TGTGCCAGCAGCGGCCGTAACAGGGTTTCACCCCTCCACTTT.